The rows below give T cell receptor beta chains drawn from one sample of a study of human T cells and chemical hapten exposure. From the RACE reads, TCRdb called clonotypes with MiXCR, one entry per CDR3 protein. The sample has roughly 88,000 distinct CDR3 sequences, around 10% seen once. The sample here was whole blood, taken in connection with sensitization to the hapten diphenylcyclopropenone (DPC). The receptors here all came from a middle-aged woman with alopecia areata. Some clones in this sample may be carry-over from other donors' samples. The CDR3 runs from the conserved cysteine through the conserved F or W. A D gene is named only where the DNA matches it firmly. Expanded clones get a size class; other rows say once, few or many, or leave the size out.

J: TRBJ2-5
size: NA
V: TRBV5-1
D: NA
CDR3: CASSLGSARRETQYF
DNA: TGCGCCAGCAGCTTGGGATCGGCGAGGAGAGAGACCCAGTACTTC

J: TRBJ2-3
size: many
V: TRBV6-2/TRBV6-3
D: TRBD2
CDR3: CASRSSITLAGASTDTQYF
DNA: TGTGCCAGCCGTTCCTCCATCACTCTAGCGGGGGCTAGCACAGATACGCAGTATTTT

J: TRBJ2-3
size: NA
V: TRBV6-2/TRBV6-3
D: TRBD1
CDR3: CASSPGQEGDTQYF
DNA: TGTGCCAGCAGTCCGGGACAGGAGGGGGATACGCAGTATTTT

J: TRBJ1-2
size: NA
V: TRBV4-2
D: NA
CDR3: CASSSGVDYGYTF
DNA: TGTGCCAGCAGTTCGGGGGTCGACTATGGCTACACCTTC

J: TRBJ2-3
size: many
V: TRBV6-2/TRBV6-3
D: NA
CDR3: CASSYSMENTQYF
DNA: TGTGCCAGCAGTTACTCGATGGAAAATACGCAGTATTTT

J: TRBJ1-4
size: NA
V: TRBV2
D: NA
CDR3: CASSEPGLDSPLKKLFF
DNA: TGTGCCAGCAGTGAACCGGGTTTGGACAGCCCATTGAAAAAACTGTTTTTT

J: TRBJ1-6
size: few
V: TRBV20-1
D: NA
CDR3: CSARDHEVLGNFSPLHF
DNA: TGCAGTGCTAGAGATCACGAGGTCCTGGGAAATTTTTCACCCCTCCACTTT

J: TRBJ1-1
size: NA
V: TRBV13
D: TRBD1
CDR3: CASSLRGQQNTEAFF
DNA: TGTGCCAGCAGCTTAAGGGGACAGCAAAACACTGAAGCTTTCTTT

J: TRBJ1-1
size: NA
V: TRBV6-5
D: NA
CDR3: CASSYDLNTEAFF
DNA: TGTGCCAGCAGTTACGACCTTAACACTGAAGCTTTCTTT

J: TRBJ2-6
size: few
V: TRBV28
D: NA
CDR3: CASSFRGIGANVLTF
DNA: TGTGCCAGCAGTTTCAGGGGTATTGGGGCCAACGTCCTGACTTTC

J: TRBJ2-5
size: NA
V: TRBV5-1
D: NA
CDR3: CASRPSPWERQETQYF
DNA: TGCGCCAGCAGACCCTCCCCCTGGGAGAGACAAGAGACCCAGTACTTC

J: TRBJ2-1
size: many
V: TRBV12-5
D: NA
CDR3: CASGVDNEQFF
DNA: TGTGCTAGTGGTGTGGACAATGAGCAGTTCTTC

J: TRBJ1-2
size: many
V: TRBV3-1
D: NA
CDR3: CASSPTSTPPGYTF
DNA: TGTGCCAGCAGCCCTACTTCGACTCCTCCTGGCTACACCTTC

J: TRBJ1-5
size: many
V: TRBV19
D: NA
CDR3: CATDGQHTNQPQHF
DNA: TGTGCCACAGATGGACAGCACACCAATCAGCCCCAGCATTTT

J: TRBJ2-1
size: many
V: TRBV10-3
D: NA
CDR3: CAISDPRYNEQFF
DNA: TGTGCCATCAGTGACCCCAGATACAATGAGCAGTTCTTC

J: TRBJ2-6
size: few
V: TRBV4-3
D: NA
CDR3: CASSQDWGSGANVLIF
DNA: NA

J: TRBJ2-5
size: NA
V: TRBV18
D: NA
CDR3: CASSPPTDPETQYF
DNA: TGTGCCAGCTCACCACCAACAGACCCAGAGACCCAGTACTTC

J: TRBJ1-5
size: many
V: TRBV24-1
D: NA
CDR3: CATSDPRSQSNQPQHF
DNA: TGTGCCACCAGTGATCCTAGATCGCAAAGCAATCAGCCCCAGCATTTT

J: TRBJ1-3
size: many
V: TRBV6-6
D: NA
CDR3: CASSFLHSSGNTIYF
DNA: TGTGCCAGCAGTTTCCTCCACAGCTCTGGAAACACCATATATTTT

J: TRBJ2-3
size: many
V: TRBV7-2
D: TRBD2
CDR3: CASSLHSGSSTDTQYF
DNA: TGTGCCAGCAGCTTACATAGCGGGTCTAGCACAGATACGCAGTATTTT

J: TRBJ2-7
size: many
V: TRBV7-6
D: NA
CDR3: CASSLDSGSYEQYF
DNA: TGTGCCAGCAGCTTAGACAGTGGGTCCTACGAGCAGTACTTC

J: TRBJ2-3
size: few
V: TRBV12-3/TRBV12-4
D: NA
CDR3: CASSFTGTTADTQYF
DNA: TGTGCCAGCAGTTTCACCGGGACAACGGCAGATACGCAGTATTTT

J: TRBJ1-1
size: many
V: TRBV20-1
D: TRBD1
CDR3: CSAGPQTGGGTEAFF
DNA: TGCAGTGCTGGACCCCAGACAGGGGGCGGCACTGAAGCTTTCTTT

J: TRBJ2-7
size: many
V: TRBV7-6
D: NA
CDR3: CASSRMIGYEQYF
DNA: TGTGCCAGCAGCCGCATGATCGGCTACGAGCAGTACTTC

J: TRBJ1-2
size: many
V: TRBV6-1
D: NA
CDR3: CASSEARPGLGGYGYTF
DNA: TGTGCCAGCAGTGAAGCCCGGCCGGGACTGGGGGGATATGGCTACACCTTC

J: TRBJ2-5
size: NA
V: TRBV12-3/TRBV12-4
D: TRBD1
CDR3: CASSLTGGQETQYF
DNA: TGTGCCAGCAGTCTCACAGGGGGCCAGGAGACCCAGTACTTC

J: TRBJ1-2
size: many
V: TRBV2
D: NA
CDR3: CASIRGPVQGYTF
DNA: TGTGCCAGCATACGGGGTCCGGTACAGGGCTACACCTTC

J: TRBJ2-5
size: many
V: TRBV3-1
D: NA
CDR3: CASSQGPGSKETQYF
DNA: TGTGCCAGCAGCCAAGGGCCGGGCTCGAAAGAGACCCAGTACTTC

J: TRBJ2-3
size: many
V: TRBV20-1
D: NA
CDR3: CSARAQGRRTDTQYF
DNA: TGCAGTGCTAGAGCTCAAGGACGGCGCACAGATACGCAGTATTTT

J: TRBJ2-7
size: many
V: TRBV7-9
D: NA
CDR3: CASSFLSTYSGEQYF
DNA: TGCGCCAGCAGCTTCCTATCTACCTATAGTGGCGAGCAGTACTTC

J: TRBJ2-5
size: NA
V: TRBV30
D: TRBD1
CDR3: CAWRRGPIETQYF
DNA: TGTGCCTGGAGGAGGGGGCCTATTGAGACCCAGTACTTC

J: TRBJ1-4
size: many
V: TRBV10-2
D: TRBD1
CDR3: CASRDPGTGDEKLFF
DNA: TGCGCCAGCAGAGACCCCGGGACAGGAGATGAAAAACTGTTTTTT

J: TRBJ2-7
size: NA
V: TRBV7-6
D: TRBD2
CDR3: CASSLKKAGGSYEQYF
DNA: TGTGCCAGCAGCTTAAAGAAAGCGGGGGGTTCCTACGAGCAGTACTTC

J: TRBJ2-5
size: few
V: TRBV5-1
D: TRBD2
CDR3: CASSPSERGGTQYF
DNA: TGCGCCAGCAGCCCATCAGAGCGGGGCGGGACCCAGTACTTC

J: TRBJ2-1
size: NA
V: TRBV4-3
D: NA
CDR3: CASSQGWTDSYNEQFF
DNA: TGCGCCAGCAGCCAAGGTTGGACGGATTCCTACAATGAGCAGTTCTTC

J: TRBJ1-2
size: NA
V: TRBV28
D: NA
CDR3: CASSGGAATNYGYTF
DNA: TGTGCCAGCAGTGGCGGGGCAGCAACTAACTATGGCTACACCTTC

J: TRBJ1-2
size: many
V: TRBV6-5
D: NA
CDR3: CASRPPGSYYGYTF
DNA: TGTGCCAGCAGGCCTCCAGGGAGTTACTATGGCTACACCTTC

J: TRBJ2-6
size: many
V: TRBV5-1
D: NA
CDR3: CASSFFGGANVLTF
DNA: TGCGCCAGCAGCTTTTTTGGTGGGGCCAACGTCCTGACTTTC

J: TRBJ2-1
size: NA
V: TRBV30
D: TRBD1
CDR3: CAWSVLQGSEQFF
DNA: TGTGCCTGGAGTGTACTACAGGGGTCTGAGCAGTTCTTC

J: TRBJ2-5
size: many
V: TRBV27
D: TRBD1
CDR3: CASSPRDRKGETQYF
DNA: TGTGCCAGCAGTCCCCGGGACAGAAAGGGAGAGACCCAGTACTTC

J: TRBJ1-2
size: many
V: TRBV7-9
D: NA
CDR3: CASSPQGVARDGYTF
DNA: TGTGCCAGCAGCCCACAGGGCGTGGCCAGGGATGGCTACACCTTC

J: TRBJ2-5
size: many
V: TRBV20-1
D: NA
CDR3: CSAREGETQYF
DNA: TGCAGTGCTAGAGAGGGAGAGACCCAGTACTTC

J: TRBJ1-1
size: many
V: TRBV23-1
D: TRBD1
CDR3: CARDRGVNTEAFF
DNA: TGCGCCAGGGACAGGGGGGTGAACACTGAAGCTTTCTTT

J: TRBJ1-4
size: many
V: TRBV7-8
D: TRBD1
CDR3: CASSSEDRLINEKLFF
DNA: TGTGCCAGCAGCTCCGAGGACAGGTTGATTAATGAAAAACTGTTTTTT

J: TRBJ1-2
size: many
V: TRBV29-1
D: TRBD1
CDR3: CSVTGTVMGGYTF
DNA: TGCAGCGTTACCGGGACAGTCATGGGTGGCTACACCTTC

J: TRBJ2-2
size: many
V: TRBV28
D: NA
CDR3: CASSFGQSNTGELFF
DNA: TGTGCCAGCAGTTTCGGACAGTCGAACACCGGGGAGCTGTTTTTT